The 23 T cell receptor beta chains in this list originate from one sample, sequenced in a study of blood T cells in healthy people across ages (dated by TCRdb to 2013 to 2016). The library was prepared using 5' RACE. This sample was sequenced with an Illumina HiSeq 2500. A second PCR of roughly 6 to 11 cycles was run with a J-beta primer mix and a sample-barcoded 5' primer. The public reads were reprocessed in TCRdb via fastp at Q25 and MiXCR, keeping in-frame beta chains. Merged by CDR3 protein, the rows form single entries marked with the most common genes and DNA. This sample has about 1.4 million distinct CDR3 sequences in its table, and around 59% of those were observed once. The ten largest clones represent about 6.3% of the sample. The material sequenced was blood. These receptors came from a young man in good health.

V and J are TRBV20-1 and TRBJ2-3, with D perhaps matching TRBD2 (5 bases). The CDR3 spans 14 residues. The V and J ends lost 3 bases and 1 base respectively, with 11 bases between them. Germline values: CDR1 DFQATT, CDR2 SNEGSKA (reference sequence). The CDR3 spells CSASGVLGTDTQYF. CDR3 nucleotide sequence: TGCAGTGCTAGCGGGGTACTAGGCACAGATACGCAGTATTTT.

The rearrangement links TRBV6-5 to TRBJ2-3; 11 bases agree with TRBD1. J gave up 8 bases and V 5 bases, and 12 bases lay outside the gene matches. The CDR3 covers 16 residues. The germline V gene encodes CDR1 MNHEY and CDR2 SVGAGI. This chain's CDR3 is CASSPKAGTGGSTQYF. For the CDR3, the DNA is TGTGCCAGCAGTCCCAAAGCCGGGACAGGGGGTAGTACGCAGTATTTT.

The table lists this clonotype with a few counts. V is TRBV24-1 and J is TRBJ2-3; 11 nucleotides line up with TRBD2. Trimming took 5 bases from V and 0 from J; bases not matched to a gene: 12. This CDR3 has 19 amino acids. CDR1 and CDR2 (germline): KGHDR, SFDVKD. This CDR3 is CATSAALAGEPPSTDTQYF. The DNA for the CDR3 is TGTGCCACCAGTGCAGCACTAGCGGGGGAACCCCCTAGCACAGATACGCAGTATTTT.

The chain is built from TRBV6-2 or TRBV6-3 and TRBJ2-3, with 8 bases fitting TRBD2. CDR3 size: 15 residues. The V segment lost 5 bases and the J segment 7 bases; nucleotides outside the gene matches: 11. Germline V lookup: CDR1 MNHEY, CDR2 SVGEGT. CDR3 loop: CASSNPGLELNTQYF. The CDR3 DNA sequence: TGTGCCAGCAGTAACCCGGGACTAGAATTAAATACGCAGTATTTT.

The gene calls are TRBV20-1 and TRBJ2-4; D not certain. The germline V gene encodes CDR1 DFQATT and CDR2 SNEGSKA (reference sequence). With 0 bases removed from V and 7 bases from J, the gap between germline ends came to 13 bases. This CDR3 has 14 residues. The CDR3 DNA reads as TGCAGTGCTAGAGATATTCTAGGGCTGAACATTCAGTACTTC. Translated: CSARDILGLNIQYF.

The J gene is TRBJ1-2, the V gene TRBV27, with no clear D. Trimming removed 5 bases from V and 4 bases from J, with 17 bases in between. The CDR3 is 15 amino acids. CDR1 is MNHEY, CDR2 SMNVEV, per germline (reference sequence). CDR3 nucleotide sequence: TGTGCCAGCAGTCCCCCTGGCGGACCGATCTATGGCTACACCTTC. Translation gives CASSPPGGPIYGYTF.

The chain couples TRBV7-6 to TRBJ1-1; 12 nucleotides agree with TRBD1. Germline V gene lookup returns CDR1 SGHVS and CDR2 FNYEAQ. This CDR3 spans 21 amino acids. V shed 4 bases and J 2 bases; nucleotides not matched to a gene: 20. The CDR3 DNA sequence: TGTGCCAGCAGCTATACGGAATCTCGGGACAGGGGGCAACGGAGAAACACTGAAGCTTTCTTT. The encoded protein is CASSYTESRDRGQRRNTEAFF. The full variable domain, in which reference TRBV7-6 and TRBJ1-1 provide the parts outside the CDR3, is GAGVSQSPRYKVTKRGQDVALRCDPISGHVSLYWYRQALGQGPEFLTYFNYEAQQDKSGLPNDRFSAERPEGSISTLTIQRTEQRDSAMYRCASSYTESRDRGQRRNTEAFFGQGTRLTVV.

This clonotype was counted only a few times. This sequence joins TRBV4-2 and TRBJ2-3; tentative D call: TRBD2 (5 bases). The CDR3 runs to 16 residues. Germline values: CDR1 LGHNA, CDR2 YNFKEQ. Trimming cost V 4 bases and J 0 bases, with 14 bases left between them. The CDR3 is CASSRSSSSSTDTQYF. CDR3 sequence (DNA): TGTGCCAGCAGCCGGTCGTCTAGCTCTAGCACAGATACGCAGTATTTT.

This clonotype was seen a few times. This chain joins TRBV25-1 and TRBJ2-3; 7 bases are shared with TRBD1. The CDR3 extends over 15 amino acids. In germline, CDR1 is MGHDK, CDR2 SYGVNS. Unmatched junction bases numbered 7, after V lost 4 bases and J lost 3 bases. CDR3 sequence reads: CASSGRQGSTDTQYF. The CDR3 DNA is TGTGCCAGCAGTGGACGACAGGGTTCTACAGATACGCAGTATTTT.

The chain links TRBV29-1 to TRBJ1-1; maybe TRBD1 (6 bases). This CDR3 has 14 residues. The V and J ends lost 2 bases and 12 bases respectively, with 22 bases between them. Per germline, CDR1 SQVTM and CDR2 ANQGSEA. The DNA for the CDR3 is TGCAGCGTTGAAACTCCTAGGGGGGCCCAAGGGACTTTCTTT. This translates into CSVETPRGAQGTFF. Using reference TRBV29-1 and TRBJ1-1 for the parts outside the CDR3, the full variable domain is SAVISQKPSRDICQRGTSLTIQCQVDSQVTMMFWYRQQPGQSLTLIATANQGSEATYESGFVIDKFPISRPNLTFSTLTVSNMSPEDSSIYLCSVETPRGAQGTFFGQGTRLTVV.

This clonotype was counted between two and nine times. This sequence joins TRBV20-1 and TRBJ2-3; D call uncertain. V lost 3 bases to trimming and J lost 1 base, with 14 bases between them. There are 15 residues in the CDR3. Per the germline V gene, CDR1 is DFQATT and CDR2 is SNEGSKA (reference sequence). The CDR3 region is CSARAPRRGTDTQYF. The CDR3 nucleotides read TGCAGTGCTAGGGCCCCACGAAGAGGCACAGATACGCAGTATTTT.

The chain uses TRBV10-3 and TRBJ1-2; no firm D call. The CDR3 length is 15 residues. CDR1 ENHRY and CDR2 SYGVKD come from the germline V gene. V dropped 2 bases and J dropped 0 bases, with 10 bases sitting between them. CDR3: CAISEVTEANYGYTF. The DNA of the CDR3 is TGTGCCATCAGTGAGGTCACCGAAGCTAACTATGGCTACACCTTC.

The chain employs TRBV4-1 and TRBJ1-2; D unresolved. Germline lookup yields CDR1 MGHRA and CDR2 YSYEKL. Trimming removed 0 bases at V and 1 base at J, with 21 bases between. The CDR3 extends over 19 amino acids. CDR3 sequence (DNA): TGCGCCAGCAGCCAAGACCGCCGATCTCTGGCTTCTCTTAACTATGGCTACACCTTC. Its protein product is CASSQDRRSLASLNYGYTF.

This chain links TRBV20-1 with TRBJ2-5; TRBD2 matches 7 bases. V lost 6 bases to trimming and J lost 3 bases; unmatched junction nucleotides: 19. Germline CDR1 reads DFQATT; CDR2 reads SNEGSKA (reference sequence). There are 17 residues in the CDR3. The CDR3 reads CSAGLRMGLAAEETQYF. In DNA, the CDR3 is TGCAGTGCGGGTCTTCGGATGGGTCTAGCGGCGGAAGAGACCCAGTACTTC.

The chain couples TRBV27 to TRBJ2-4, with D possibly matching TRBD1 (6 bases). The DNA end is a closer match to TRBJ2-7, so the J assignment may be wrong. The CDR3 contains 14 residues. The germline gives CDR1 MNHEY, CDR2 SMNVEV (reference sequence). The chain's CDR3 is CASSPWDTNYEQYF. DNA for the CDR3: TGTGCCAGCAGTCCCTGGGACACCAACTACGAGCAGTACTTC.

This clonotype was counted once. The gene calls are TRBV18 and TRBJ2-4; tentatively, D is TRBD1 (6 bases). The assigned J gene may be wrong: the sequence end matches TRBJ2-5 better. The CDR3 spans 14 residues. Germline CDR1 reads KGHSH; CDR2 reads LQKENI. The CDR3 sequence: CASSLQDSQETQYF. The CDR3 bases are TGTGCCAGCTCACTACAGGACAGCCAAGAGACCCAGTACTTC.

The V and J genes are TRBV7-8 and TRBJ2-5; D unclear. The CDR3 consists of 12 residues. Germline assignment: CDR1 SGHVS and CDR2 FQNEAQ. Trimming stripped 7 bases from V and 0 bases from J, with 6 bases between. The CDR3 nucleotides read TGTGCCAGCAACGTGTACCAAGAGACCCAGTACTTC. The encoded protein is CASNVYQETQYF.

The CDR3 protein is CASSERRVLVEQYF. For the CDR3, the DNA is TGTGCCAGCAGTGAAAGGAGGGTCTTGGTCGAGCAGTACTTC. The rearrangement links TRBV6-1 to TRBJ2-5; D is possibly TRBD2 (6 bases). The end of the DNA is better explained by TRBJ2-7, so the J call may be wrong. Looked up from germline, CDR1 is MNHNS and CDR2 is SASEGT. This CDR3 is 14 amino acids long.

The chain joins TRBV6-2 or TRBV6-3 to TRBJ2-7; a possible D gene is TRBD2 (7 bases). This CDR3 contains 16 residues. Trimming removed 2 bases from V and 7 bases from J, with 21 bases in between. Germline-derived CDR1 and CDR2 are MNHEY and SVGEGT. CDR3 DNA sequence: TGTGCCAGCAGTTACGCGGGGGCTAGCGGTCTGCGGGAGCAGTACTTC. It is translated as CASSYAGASGLREQYF.

The rearrangement links TRBV20-1 to TRBJ2-3; D unclear. This CDR3 has 14 residues. Germline CDR1 reads DFQATT; CDR2 reads SNEGSKA (reference sequence). Trimming stripped 1 base from V and 2 bases from J, with 10 bases between. CDR3 protein: CSARVVTFTDTQYF. CDR3 nucleotides: TGCAGTGCTAGAGTTGTTACGTTCACAGATACGCAGTATTTT.

The sample holds a few counts of this clonotype. The rearrangement links TRBV28 to TRBJ2-4; D call uncertain. The end of the DNA is better explained by TRBJ2-7, so the J call may be wrong. Germline CDR1 MDHEN, CDR2 SYDVKM. The CDR3 totals 12 residues. In DNA form, the CDR3 reads TGTGCCACCCATGACGGCGCTGGCGAGCAGTACTTC. This encodes CATHDGAGEQYF.

The chain uses TRBV20-1 and TRBJ2-3, with 12 bases identical to TRBD2. Germline values: CDR1 DFQATT, CDR2 SNEGSKA (reference sequence). The junction had 10 bases not matched to a gene; V was cut back by 2 bases and J by 4 bases. The CDR3 runs to 17 residues. In DNA form, the CDR3 reads TGCAGTGCTAGACTAGCGGGAGGGCCGGGGCAGGCAGATACGCAGTATTTT. Its translation is CSARLAGGPGQADTQYF.

This clonotype was observed a handful of times. This chain connects TRBV4-2 to TRBJ1-2; D might be TRBD1 (6 bases). The CDR3 is 14 amino acids. Germline V gives CDR1 LGHNA, CDR2 YNFKEQ. The V end was cut by 4 bases, the J end by 6 bases, with 15 bases between. The CDR3 DNA reads as TGTGCCAGCAGCCCTCCCCCCCCAGGGGATGGCTACACCTTC. It specifies CASSPPPPGDGYTF.